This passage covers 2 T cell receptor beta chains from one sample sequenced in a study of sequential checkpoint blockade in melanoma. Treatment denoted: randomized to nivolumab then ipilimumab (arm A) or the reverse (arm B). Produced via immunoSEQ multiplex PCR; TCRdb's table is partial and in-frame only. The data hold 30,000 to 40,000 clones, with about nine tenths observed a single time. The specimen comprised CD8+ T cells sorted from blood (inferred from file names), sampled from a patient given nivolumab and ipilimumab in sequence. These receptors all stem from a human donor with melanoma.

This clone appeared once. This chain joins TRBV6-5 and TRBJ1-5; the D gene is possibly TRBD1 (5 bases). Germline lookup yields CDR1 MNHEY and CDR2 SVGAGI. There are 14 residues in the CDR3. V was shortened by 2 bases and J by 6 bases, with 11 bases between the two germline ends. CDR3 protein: CASSYGTEGQPQHF. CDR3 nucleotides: TGTGCCAGCAGTTACGGGACTGAGGGTCAGCCCCAGCATTTT.

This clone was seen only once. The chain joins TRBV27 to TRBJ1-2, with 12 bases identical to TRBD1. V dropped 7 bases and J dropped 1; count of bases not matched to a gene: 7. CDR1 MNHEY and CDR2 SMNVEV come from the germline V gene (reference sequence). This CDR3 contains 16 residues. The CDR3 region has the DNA TGTGCCAGCAAGGGGGGACAGGGGGCAGTTAACTATGGCTACACCTTC. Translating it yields CASKGGQGAVNYGYTF.